This entry describes one T cell receptor (beta chain). The sample originates from a study of neoadjuvant anti-PD-1 for oral cavity cancer. Study information: Nivolumab at 3 mg/kg was mostly given biweekly, three to four doses, pre-surgery.

The protocol was immunoSEQ multiplex PCR, while the TCRdb copy is restricted to in-frame clones and leaves out a portion. The sample has 14,000 or so clones; 71% are singletons. Described time point: after neoadjuvant nivolumab, at surgical resection. Germline V gene lookup returns CDR1 WSHSY and CDR2 SAAADI. Trimming took off 6 bases at V and 5 bases at J, with 17 bases between the two ends. The CDR3 contains 15 residues. The sequenced sample was PBMCs, obtained after nivolumab (anti-PD-1) treatment. The chain couples TRBV10-2 to TRBJ2-1, with a weak D call TRBD2 (8 bases). The clonotype comes from a person aged 35-79 years with oral cavity squamous cell carcinoma. The chain's CDR3 is CASSYRSGTDNEQFF. For the CDR3, the DNA is TGCGCCAGCAGCTACCGTAGCGGGACAGACAATGAGCAGTTCTTC.